These 24 T cell receptor beta chains originate from one sample sequenced in a study of STAT5B mutations in CD4+ large granular lymphocyte leukemia. Sequencing was performed with immunoSEQ multiplex PCR; in TCRdb, only in-frame clones are kept and a portion is missing. The sample contains around 35,000 clones, roughly nine tenths of which appear only once. Material: CD4+ T cells from blood buffy coats. The receptors here all came from a human donor in good health.

The chain is built from TRBV7-6 and TRBJ1-4; 7 bases agree with TRBD1. The germline CDR1 and CDR2 sequences are SGHVS and FNYEAQ. The V gene end was trimmed by 1 base and the J gene end by 6 bases; junction bases not matched to a gene: 5. The CDR3 sequence is 15 residues long. The CDR3 reads CASSLVGDRDEKLFF. In nucleotides, the CDR3 is TGTGCCAGCAGCTTAGTAGGGGACAGAGATGAAAAACTGTTTTTT.

The chain joins TRBV7-6 to TRBJ2-5; D remains unclear. Germline V gene sequence: CDR1 SGHVS, CDR2 FNYEAQ. V dropped 5 bases and J dropped 4 bases, with 11 bases sitting between them. The CDR3 runs to 13 residues. The CDR3: CASSRAPAETQYF. The CDR3 nucleotides read TGTGCCAGCAGCCGGGCCCCGGCAGAGACCCAGTACTTC.

The chain links TRBV5-5 to TRBJ1-1, with D possibly being TRBD1 (5 bases). The CDR3 contains 15 residues. Germline-derived CDR1 and CDR2 are SGHKS and YYEKEE (reference sequence). Trimming took off 1 base at V and 4 bases at J, with 14 bases between the two ends. For the CDR3, the DNA is TGTGCCAGCAGCTTGACGGGGCTCGTGAGCACTGAAGCTTTCTTT. Encoded protein: CASSLTGLVSTEAFF.

The rearrangement links TRBV20-1 to TRBJ2-2; weak D call: TRBD2 (5 bases). The germline V gene has CDR1 DFQATT and CDR2 SNEGSKA (reference sequence). Trimming took 7 bases from V and 6 from J, leaving 9 bases between them. CDR3 size: 11 residues. CDR3 bases: TGCAGTGTCCGGGGAGCCGGGGAGCTGTTTTTT. Translating gives CSVRGAGELFF.

The chain has TRBV11-3 and TRBJ2-5, with TRBD1 as a possible D gene (6 bases). Germline CDR1 and CDR2: SGHNT and YENEEA. V was shortened by 4 bases and J by 2 bases, with 8 bases between the two germline ends. This CDR3 has 13 residues. The CDR3 DNA is TGTGCCAGCAGCTCAGGGGCTCAAGAGACCCAGTACTTC. Its protein is CASSSGAQETQYF.

The chain carries TRBV6-6 and TRBJ2-3; D is uncertain. Trimming shortened V by 0 bases and J by 0 bases, and 10 bases separated the two germline ends. Germline V CDR1 and CDR2: MNHNY, SVGAGI (reference sequence). The CDR3 runs to 16 residues. Here the CDR3 reads CASSYSRTDSTDTQYF. The CDR3 nucleotides are TGTGCCAGCAGTTACTCGCGGACGGATAGCACAGATACGCAGTATTTT.

The chain employs TRBV5-1 and TRBJ2-5, with D unclear. The CDR3 is 13 amino acids. Germline V lookup: CDR1 SGHRS, CDR2 YFSETQ. V lost 4 bases, J lost 2 bases, and 9 bases lay in between. The CDR3 region is CASSLRRQETQYF. As DNA, the CDR3 is TGCGCCAGCAGCCTTCGACGGCAAGAGACCCAGTACTTC.

This clone came up a few times. The V and J genes are TRBV5-1 and TRBJ1-2; the match to TRBD1 covers 9 bases. V trimming: 0 bases; J trimming: 5 bases; junction bases outside the gene matches: 8. The CDR3 length is 16 residues. Germline CDR1 is SGHRS and CDR2 is YFSETQ. The CDR3 protein is CASSLVGQGIEYGYTF. CDR3 bases: TGCGCCAGCAGCTTGGTAGGACAGGGGATCGAGTATGGCTACACCTTC. Full variable domain (rest looked up from reference TRBV5-1 and TRBJ1-2): KAGVTQTPRYLIKTRGQQVTLSCSPISGHRSVSWYQQTPGQGLQFLFEYFSETQRNKGNFPGRFSGRQFSNSRSEMNVSTLELGDSALYLCASSLVGQGIEYGYTFGSGTRLTVV.

The chain couples TRBV28 to TRBJ1-5; 7 bases line up with TRBD1. With 3 bases clipped from V and 0 bases from J, the junction kept 2 bases outside the gene matches. The CDR3 has 15 amino acids. Per the germline V gene, CDR1 is MDHEN and CDR2 is SYDVKM. Written as DNA, the CDR3 is TGTGCCAGCAGTTTCAGGGGGAATAGCAATCAGCCCCAGCATTTT. It codes for CASSFRGNSNQPQHF.

This chain uses TRBV7-3 with TRBJ2-1, with TRBD1 as a possible D gene (5 bases). Trimming removed 2 bases from V and 10 bases from J, with 12 bases in between. This CDR3 is 13 amino acids long. The germline V gene encodes CDR1 SGHTA and CDR2 FQGTGA. CDR3 in amino acids: CASSLDRQREQFF. The CDR3 DNA reads as TGTGCCAGCAGCTTAGACCGACAGCGCGAGCAGTTCTTC.

The gene calls are TRBV4-1 and TRBJ1-5, with TRBD1 as a possible D gene (5 bases). The V end lost 1 base, the J end lost 4 bases, and 20 bases lay between the germline ends. Per germline, CDR1 MGHRA and CDR2 YSYEKL. The CDR3 sequence is 18 residues long. CDR3 in amino acids: CASSQVPTGDGRNQPQHF. The CDR3 DNA sequence: TGCGCCAGCAGCCAAGTTCCAACGGGGGACGGAAGAAATCAGCCCCAGCATTTT.

The chain uses TRBV5-1 and TRBJ1-3; D uncertain. From germline, CDR1 is SGHRS and CDR2 YFSETQ. The V end lost 0 bases, the J end lost 0 bases, and 10 bases lay between the germline ends. This CDR3 has 16 amino acids. The CDR3 bases are TGCGCCAGCAGCTTGGCGGACTTCAGCTCTGGAAACACCATATATTTT. Amino acids: CASSLADFSSGNTIYF.

The chain has TRBV7-2 and TRBJ1-6; weak D call: TRBD1 (5 bases). Germline V gives CDR1 SGHTA, CDR2 FQGNSA. This CDR3 contains 16 residues. Trimming took off 5 bases at V and 9 bases at J, with 20 bases between the two ends. As DNA, the CDR3 is TGTGCCAGCAGCACCCAGGGCGCCCGGGGTAGTTCACCCCTCCACTTT. Protein sequence: CASSTQGARGSSPLHF.

V and J are TRBV28 and TRBJ1-1, with 7 bases lining up with TRBD1. The CDR3 is 14 amino acids. Per the germline V gene, CDR1 is MDHEN and CDR2 is SYDVKM. V gave up 5 bases and J gave up 0 bases; unmatched junction bases: 3. CDR3 protein: CASSGQGVNTEAFF. The CDR3 DNA is TGTGCCAGCAGTGGGCAGGGGGTGAACACTGAAGCTTTCTTT.

The V gene is TRBV10-3, the J gene TRBJ1-5; 7 nucleotides agree with TRBD1. Germline assignment: CDR1 ENHRY and CDR2 SYGVKD. V shed 5 bases and J 2 bases; nucleotides not matched to a gene: 6. The CDR3 runs 15 residues. DNA of the CDR3: TGTGCCATCAGTCCCGGGACAGAAGGCAATCAGCCCCAGCATTTT. This codes for CAISPGTEGNQPQHF.

This chain connects TRBV15 to TRBJ2-6, with D possibly TRBD2 on 6 matching bases. Germline CDR1 and CDR2: LNHNV and YYDKDF (reference sequence). There are 21 residues in the CDR3. The ends were cut back, 0 bases at V and 0 bases at J, with 21 bases in the middle. CDR3 sequence reads: CATSRDWSGGDLSSGANVLTF. CDR3 DNA sequence: TGTGCCACCAGCAGAGATTGGAGTGGCGGGGACCTAAGCTCTGGGGCCAACGTCCTGACTTTC.

This chain links TRBV15 with TRBJ2-1, with D uncertain. Germline V CDR1 and CDR2: LNHNV, YYDKDF (reference sequence). V was pared by 1 base and J by 7 bases, with 8 bases between. CDR3 length equals 13 residues. The CDR3 region has the DNA TGTGCCACCAGCAGAGCTGTTGCAAATGAGCAGTTCTTC. Translated, it gives CATSRAVANEQFF.

This rearrangement joins TRBV7-2 to TRBJ2-1, with 16 bases matching TRBD2. This CDR3 contains 18 residues. Germline V gives CDR1 SGHTA, CDR2 FQGNSA. Trimming at V came to 4 bases and at J to 6 bases, leaving 9 bases not matched to a gene. DNA of the CDR3: TGTGCCAGCAGCTCCTTACCGGGACTAGCGGGAGGGCCCAATGAGCAGTTCTTC. Protein product: CASSSLPGLAGGPNEQFF.

V and J are TRBV18 and TRBJ2-5; 9 bases map to TRBD2. With 1 base clipped from V and 2 bases from J, the junction kept 5 bases outside the gene matches. Germline V lookup: CDR1 KGHSH, CDR2 LQKENI. The CDR3 has 16 amino acids. CDR3 in amino acids: CASSPRSSGDQETQYF. The CDR3 region has the DNA TGTGCCAGCTCACCACGGTCTAGCGGGGATCAAGAGACCCAGTACTTC. The full variable domain, its missing parts supplied by reference TRBV18 and TRBJ2-5, is NAGVMQNPRHLVRRRGQEARLRCSPMKGHSHVYWYRQLPEEGLKFMVYLQKENIIDESGMPKERFSAEFPKEGPSILRIQQVVRGDSAAYFCASSPRSSGDQETQYFGPGTRLLVL.

V gene TRBV5-4 combines with J gene TRBJ2-5, with 9 bases that match TRBD2. Germline-derived CDR1 and CDR2 are SGHNT and YYREEE (reference sequence). The CDR3 is 13 amino acids. Trimming removed 4 bases from V and 4 bases from J; junction bases left unmatched: 2. The chain's CDR3 is CASSRAGGETQYF. CDR3 DNA: TGTGCCAGCAGCCGAGCGGGAGGAGAGACCCAGTACTTC.

Only a few counts were recorded for this clone. The rearrangement uses TRBV4-2 and TRBJ2-1; 9 bases match TRBD2. V trimming: 3 bases; J trimming: 4 bases; junction bases outside the gene matches: 7. This CDR3 contains 16 residues. Germline V gene lookup returns CDR1 LGHNA and CDR2 YNFKEQ. The CDR3 DNA is TGTGCCAGCAGCCAGGCTAGACTAGCGGAGTACAATGAGCAGTTCTTC. It translates to CASSQARLAEYNEQFF.

The gene calls are TRBV6-5 and TRBJ1-1; D remains unclear. There are 14 residues in the CDR3. Germline lookup yields CDR1 MNHEY and CDR2 SVGAGI. The V end lost 2 bases, the J end lost 4 bases, and 11 bases lay between the germline ends. The CDR3 here is CASSYQSTSTEAFF. Written as DNA, the CDR3 is TGTGCCAGCAGTTACCAATCCACCTCCACTGAAGCTTTCTTT.

The V call is TRBV6-1, the J call TRBJ2-7; tentatively, D is TRBD1 (6 bases). The CDR3 covers 14 residues. V lost 1 base and J 4 bases, leaving 11 bases between the germline ends. Germline-derived CDR1 and CDR2 are MNHNS and SASEGT. Here the CDR3 DNA reads TGTGCCAGCAGTGAAGGAGGACAGTTGTACGAGCAGTACTTC. Its protein product is CASSEGGQLYEQYF.

This chain connects TRBV12-5 to TRBJ2-5, with 12 bases identical to TRBD2. Trimming at V came to 0 bases and at J to 5 bases, leaving 4 bases not matched to a gene. The CDR3 extends over 16 amino acids. Germline values: CDR1 LGHNT, CDR2 FRNRAP. The CDR3 here is CASGLVLAGGPETQYF. The CDR3 nucleotides are TGTGCTAGTGGTTTGGTACTAGCGGGAGGTCCTGAGACCCAGTACTTC.